The rows below give T cell receptor beta chains drawn from one sample of a study of identical twins. TCRdb itself ran the 5' RACE reads through MiXCR, one entry per CDR3 protein. There are 1,800,000 or so distinct CDR3 sequences in the sample; roughly 35% occur only once, and roughly 0.3% lies in the top ten. Sequences were obtained from cord blood. The receptors here all came from a newborn girl in good health. The CDR3 runs from the conserved cysteine through the conserved F or W. Fields, in order: V gene, D gene, clone size, J gene, CDR3 protein, CDR3 DNA. The D gene is left open where the match is weak. The size field is filled for only some rows; it gives once, few, many or a size class.

V: TRBV24-1
D: -
size: -
J: TRBJ2-3
CDR3: CATSAGLPTGTQYF
DNA: TGTGCCACCAGTGCCGGGCTTCCCACAGGTACGCAGTATTTT

V: TRBV7-2
D: -
size: -
J: TRBJ1-2
CDR3: CASSHGDRTFYGYTF
DNA: TGTGCCAGCAGCCATGGAGATCGGACATTCTATGGCTACACCTTC

V: TRBV20-1
D: -
size: few
J: TRBJ1-2
CDR3: CSALVQVNSYGYTF
DNA: TGCAGTGCTCTCGTACAGGTTAATAGCTATGGCTACACCTTC

V: TRBV27
D: TRBD1
size: few
J: TRBJ2-3
CDR3: CASSLQGELDGTRRDTQYF
DNA: TGTGCCAGCAGTTTACAGGGGGAGTTAGACGGAACGAGAAGAGATACGCAGTATTTT

V: TRBV20-1
D: -
size: -
J: TRBJ2-1
CDR3: CSARALLSNEQFF
DNA: TGCAGTGCTAGAGCCCTTCTGAGCAATGAGCAGTTCTTC

V: TRBV12-3/TRBV12-4
D: -
size: many
J: TRBJ2-4
CDR3: CASSSALPPGYIQYF
DNA: TGTGCCAGCAGCAGCGCGCTTCCCCCGGGCTACATTCAGTACTTC

V: TRBV6-1
D: -
size: -
J: TRBJ2-7
CDR3: CASREPWEYEQYF
DNA: TGTGCCAGCAGAGAGCCGTGGGAGTACGAGCAGTACTTC

V: TRBV20-1
D: -
size: few
J: TRBJ2-7
CDR3: CSARGGITHEQYF
DNA: TGCAGTGCTAGAGGGGGAATCACCCATGAGCAGTACTTC

V: TRBV28
D: TRBD1
size: few
J: TRBJ2-1
CDR3: CASSMYLGTGGYNEQFF
DNA: TGTGCCAGCAGTATGTATCTCGGGACAGGGGGCTACAATGAGCAGTTCTTC

V: TRBV28
D: -
size: -
J: TRBJ1-6
CDR3: CASSLETGRDSPLHF
DNA: TGTGCCAGCAGTTTGGAAACAGGGAGGGATTCACCCCTCCACTTT

V: TRBV7-6
D: -
size: -
J: TRBJ1-3
CDR3: CASSLPGHGNTIYF
DNA: TGTGCCAGCAGCTTACCGGGACATGGAAACACCATATATTTT

V: TRBV5-1
D: TRBD1
size: -
J: TRBJ2-7
CDR3: CASSLIDRAYEQYF
DNA: TGCGCCAGCAGCTTGATTGACAGGGCCTACGAGCAGTACTTC

V: TRBV20-1
D: TRBD2
size: -
J: TRBJ2-1
CDR3: CSARLLGLAGEQFF
DNA: TGCAGTGCTAGACTTTTGGGACTAGCGGGGGAGCAGTTCTTC

V: TRBV10-3
D: TRBD2
size: many
J: TRBJ2-1
CDR3: CAISKAGVKDEQFF
DNA: TGTGCCATCAGTAAAGCGGGAGTGAAGGATGAGCAGTTCTTC

V: TRBV4-2
D: -
size: many
J: TRBJ2-7
CDR3: CASSQDRAGSYEQYF
DNA: TGTGCCAGCAGCCAAGATCGGGCAGGGTCCTACGAGCAGTACTTC